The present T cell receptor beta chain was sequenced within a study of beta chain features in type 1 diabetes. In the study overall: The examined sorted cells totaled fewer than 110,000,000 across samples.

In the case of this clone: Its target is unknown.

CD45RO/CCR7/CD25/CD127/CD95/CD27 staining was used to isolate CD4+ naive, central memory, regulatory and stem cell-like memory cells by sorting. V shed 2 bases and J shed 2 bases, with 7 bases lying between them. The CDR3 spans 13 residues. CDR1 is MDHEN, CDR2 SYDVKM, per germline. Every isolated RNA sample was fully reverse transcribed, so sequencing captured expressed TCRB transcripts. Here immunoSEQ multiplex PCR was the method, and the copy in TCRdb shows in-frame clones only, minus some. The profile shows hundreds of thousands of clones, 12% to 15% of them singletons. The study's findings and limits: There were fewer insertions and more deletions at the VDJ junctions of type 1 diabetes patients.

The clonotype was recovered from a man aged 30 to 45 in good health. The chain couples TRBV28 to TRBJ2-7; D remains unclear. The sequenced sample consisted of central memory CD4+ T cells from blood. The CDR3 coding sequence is TGTGCCAGCAGTTTAATTAGGGCCTACGAGCAGTACTTC. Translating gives CASSLIRAYEQYF.